These T cell receptor beta chains were read from a single sample in a study of shared clonotypes between healthy human individuals. The protocol was immunoSEQ multiplex PCR, while the TCRdb copy is restricted to in-frame clones and leaves out a portion. The table lists roughly 2.6 million clones, approximately 92% of them singletons. The sequencing sample was made of naive CD4+ T cells sorted from blood. The receptors were sampled from a man aged 18 to 30 in good health. CDR3s include the opening cysteine and the closing phenylalanine or tryptophan. The D gene is left open where the match is weak. Size values are once, few and many counts, or a class for expanded clones, and some rows have none.

>TRBV21-1|-|-|TRBJ1-3|20
TGTGCCAGCAGCAAAGGGGAAAGGGGTAAACAGTTTCACTCTGGAAACACCATATATTTT
CASSKGERGKQFHSGNTIYF
>TRBV27|-|-|TRBJ2-7|11
TGTGCCAGCAGTTTATTGGGTGAGCAGTACTTC
CASSLLGEQYF
>TRBV14|TRBD1|-|TRBJ2-2|21
TGTGCCAGCAGCCAAGACCGCGGGTTGCTTCGGGACAGGGGCAACTACGGGGAGCTGTTTTTT
CASSQDRGLLRDRGNYGELFF
>TRBV15|-|-|TRBJ2-7|13
TGTGCCACCAGCAGGGACTCGGGGTACGAGCAGTACTTC
CATSRDSGYEQYF
>TRBV15|-|once|TRBJ2-3|16
TGTGCCACCAGCAGAGGGGCAAGCACGAGCACAGATACGCAGTATTTT
CATSRGASTSTDTQYF
>TRBV19|-|once|TRBJ1-5|15
TGTGCCAGTAGTATAGGGGGGGTGGGCAATCAGCCCCAGCATTTT
CASSIGGVGNQPQHF
>TRBV30|-|-|TRBJ2-7|14
TGTGCCTGGAGAGTAAAGGGAAATTCCTACGAGCAGTACTTC
CAWRVKGNSYEQYF
>TRBV10-2|TRBD2|-|TRBJ2-2|16
TGCGCCAGCAGTGACTCAGCGGGAGGGCCCCCCGGGGAGCTGTTTTTT
CASSDSAGGPPGELFF
>TRBV30|TRBD1|-|TRBJ1-6|17
TGTGCCTGGAGTGCGCATACAGGGGGCCTGTATAATTCACCCCTCCACTTT
CAWSAHTGGLYNSPLHF
>TRBV28|-|-|TRBJ2-7|15
TGTGCCAGCAGTTCCTGGACAACGCGGTTGTACGAGCAGTACTTC
CASSSWTTRLYEQYF
>TRBV11-2|TRBD1|-|TRBJ1-2|13
TGTGCCAGCAGCTTAGACAGGGGGAATGGCTACACCTTC
CASSLDRGNGYTF
>TRBV5-4|-|once|TRBJ1-6|13
TGTGCCAGCAACGACGGATATAATTCACCCCTCCACTTT
CASNDGYNSPLHF
>TRBV5-1|TRBD1|-|TRBJ1-3|15
TGCGCCAGCAGCGGAACAGGGGCTGCGGGAAACACCATATATTTT
CASSGTGAAGNTIYF
>TRBV4-1|-|-|TRBJ1-2|14
TGCGCCAGCAGCCAGAGACAGATCAACTATGGCTACACCTTC
CASSQRQINYGYTF
>TRBV6-6|-|-|TRBJ1-6|14
TGTGCCAGCAGTCCGGGACTTGCGGGTTCACCCCTCCACTTT
CASSPGLAGSPLHF
>TRBV11-2|-|-|TRBJ2-7|13
TGTGCCAGCAGCTGGGACATTTCTTACGAGCAGTACTTC
CASSWDISYEQYF
>TRBV10-3|TRBD1|-|TRBJ1-1|12
TGTGCCATCAGGGACGGGACAGGTGAAGCTTTCTTT
CAIRDGTGEAFF
>TRBV7-2|-|-|TRBJ2-2|12
TGTGCCAGCAGCGCGAACACCGGGGAGCTGTTTTTT
CASSANTGELFF
>TRBV30|TRBD1|-|TRBJ1-4|13
TGTGCCTGGAGCCGTCAGGGGGGGATTCAACTGTTTTTT
CAWSRQGGIQLFF
>TRBV28|-|-|TRBJ2-1|13
TGTGCCAGCAACTCCGGGTCCCCGGATGAGCAGTTCTTC
CASNSGSPDEQFF
>TRBV11-2|-|-|TRBJ2-2|17
TGTGCCAGCAGCTTAGATTGGCCCGGGGCCAACACCGGGGAGCTGTTTTTT
CASSLDWPGANTGELFF
>TRBV2|TRBD2|-|TRBJ2-7|13
TGTGCCAGCGGGAGGGACGCCACCTACGAGCAGTACTTC
CASGRDATYEQYF
>TRBV7-9|TRBD1|-|TRBJ1-4|15
TGTGCCAGCAGCTCATGGACAGGAGTTAATGAAAAACTGTTTTTT
CASSSWTGVNEKLFF
>TRBV5-4|TRBD2|once|TRBJ2-3|15
TGTGCCAGCAGCGGGTTAGCGGGTGGGGAGTATGCGCAGTATTTT
CASSGLAGGEYAQYF
>TRBV19|TRBD1|-|TRBJ2-7|15
TGTGCCAGTAGTATAGATCGAGGGACAGTCTACGAGCAGTACTTC
CASSIDRGTVYEQYF
>TRBV5-1|TRBD1|-|TRBJ1-4|16
TGCGCCAGCAGCTTAGGCCTGGGACAGGCTAATGAAAAACTGTTTTTT
CASSLGLGQANEKLFF
>TRBV2|-|-|TRBJ2-7|12
TGTGCCAGCAAAGCGGGTCGCTACGAGCAGTACTTC
CASKAGRYEQYF
>TRBV5-1|-|once|TRBJ2-1|15
TGCGCCAGCAGCCACGGACGGAGCTCCTACAATGAGCAGTTCTTC
CASSHGRSSYNEQFF
>TRBV9|TRBD2|-|TRBJ2-1|17
TGTGCCAGCAGCGTAGGCCCCAGCGGGGCGTCCTACAATGAGCAGTTCTTC
CASSVGPSGASYNEQFF
>TRBV28|TRBD2|once|TRBJ2-7|15
TGTGCCAGCAGTGGCGGGGGGGCCCTTTCCTACGAGCAGTACTTC
CASSGGGALSYEQYF
>TRBV4-3|-|-|TRBJ2-2|16
TGCGCCAGCAGCCTCCTTAATGCAGCGAACACCGGGGAGCTGTTTTTT
CASSLLNAANTGELFF
>TRBV11-2|-|-|TRBJ1-1|14
TGTGCCAGCAGCTTGAAGTGGGGGAACACTGAAGCTTTCTTT
CASSLKWGNTEAFF
>TRBV18|-|-|TRBJ1-3|18
TGTGCCAGCTCACCATTTACTCCAGGACCGAGCTCTGGAAACACCATATATTTT
CASSPFTPGPSSGNTIYF
>TRBV18|TRBD2|once|TRBJ2-5|14
TGTGCCAGCTCTCCACGGGGACTACAAGAGACCCAGTACTTC
CASSPRGLQETQYF
>TRBV19|-|few|TRBJ1-5|15
TGTGCCAGTCAAGGGGAGGGGATGATCAATCAGCCCCAGCATTTT
CASQGEGMINQPQHF
>TRBV5-8|TRBD1|-|TRBJ1-5|15
TGTGCCAGCAGCTTACCAGACAGGGCAGCCCAGCCCCAGCATTTT
CASSLPDRAAQPQHF
>TRBV28|TRBD1|-|TRBJ1-2|14
TGTGCCAGCAACCCGGGACAGGGGGGCTATGGCTACACCTTC
CASNPGQGGYGYTF
>TRBV6-6|-|-|TRBJ1-3|14
TGTGCCAGCAGTTATCTGAGGGGGTCAATCACCATATATTTT
CASSYLRGSITIYF
>TRBV6-5|-|-|TRBJ2-7|11
TGTGCCAGCAGTGAATTTGACGAGCAGTACTTC
CASSEFDEQYF
>TRBV30|TRBD1|once|TRBJ2-7|16
TGTGCCTGGAGTGTAAGCAGGACAGGGAAGGCGTACGAGCAGTACTTC
CAWSVSRTGKAYEQYF
>TRBV19|TRBD1|-|TRBJ2-5|15
TGTGCCAGTAGTGTCGACAGGGACGTTACGGAGACCCAGTACTTC
CASSVDRDVTETQYF
>TRBV28|-|-|TRBJ1-5|14
TGTGCCAGCAGTCAGGGTGGTGGGAATCAGCCCCAGCATTTT
CASSQGGGNQPQHF
>TRBV4-1|-|-|TRBJ2-6|18
TGCGCCAGCAGCCAAGAGCTGAGGGTTTCAACTGGGGCCAACGTCCTGACTTTC
CASSQELRVSTGANVLTF
>TRBV4-2|TRBD2|once|TRBJ2-1|16
TGTGCCAGCAGCCAAGATCCCCTAGCGGGCCACAATGAGCAGTTCTTC
CASSQDPLAGHNEQFF
>TRBV14|-|-|TRBJ1-4|14
TGTGCCAGCGCGGCGGGGATGCCTAATGAAAAACTGTTTTTT
CASAAGMPNEKLFF
>TRBV30|TRBD1|once|TRBJ1-2|15
TGTGCCTGGAGAAGTCGGACAGGTGAAAACTATGGCTACACCTTC
CAWRSRTGENYGYTF
>TRBV2|TRBD2|-|TRBJ2-1|15
TGTGCCAGCAGTGAACTAGCGGACGCTTACAATGAGCAGTTCTTC
CASSELADAYNEQFF
>TRBV6-1|-|-|TRBJ2-3|14
TGTGCCAGCACGGCAGGGGAAACGACAGATACGCAGTATTTT
CASTAGETTDTQYF
>TRBV7-9|TRBD1|-|TRBJ1-4|15
TGTGCCAGCAGCTCCTACAGGGGTACTAATGAAAAACTGTTTTTT
CASSSYRGTNEKLFF
>TRBV7-2|-|-|TRBJ1-6|14
TGTGCCAGCAGCTTAAACAGGGTAAATTCACCCCTCCACTTT
CASSLNRVNSPLHF
>TRBV29-1|TRBD1|-|TRBJ1-3|11
TGCAGCGTGGACAGGGAAAACACCATATATTTT
CSVDRENTIYF
>TRBV5-4|TRBD1|-|TRBJ2-5|17
TGTGCCAGCAGCTTGGCCGGGGCAGGGGGTTTGAGGGAGACCCAGTACTTC
CASSLAGAGGLRETQYF
>TRBV19|-|-|TRBJ1-1|16
TGTGCCAGTAGTATAGCCGCCGGACACCCGAACACTGAAGCTTTCTTT
CASSIAAGHPNTEAFF
>TRBV6-1|TRBD2|once|TRBJ2-5|15
TGTGCCAGCAGAGGGTTAGCGGGGCCCCAAGAGACCCAGTACTTC
CASRGLAGPQETQYF
>TRBV27|-|-|TRBJ2-2|16
TGTGCCAGCAGTTTATGGGCGGCAACGAACACCGGGGAGCTGTTTTTT
CASSLWAATNTGELFF
>TRBV23-1|-|once|TRBJ2-7|18
TGCGCCAGCAGTCAAAGGGCATTCGGACGAAGGGCAACCTACGAGCAGTACTTC
CASSQRAFGRRATYEQYF
>TRBV5-4|TRBD1|-|TRBJ1-6|15
TGTGCCAGCAGCTTGGCAGGACAGGGCCGTTCACCCCTCCACTTT
CASSLAGQGRSPLHF
>TRBV7-2|TRBD2|-|TRBJ2-3|15
TGTGCCAGCAGCACGGGACTAGCGGGAACCGGTACGCAGTATTTT
CASSTGLAGTGTQYF